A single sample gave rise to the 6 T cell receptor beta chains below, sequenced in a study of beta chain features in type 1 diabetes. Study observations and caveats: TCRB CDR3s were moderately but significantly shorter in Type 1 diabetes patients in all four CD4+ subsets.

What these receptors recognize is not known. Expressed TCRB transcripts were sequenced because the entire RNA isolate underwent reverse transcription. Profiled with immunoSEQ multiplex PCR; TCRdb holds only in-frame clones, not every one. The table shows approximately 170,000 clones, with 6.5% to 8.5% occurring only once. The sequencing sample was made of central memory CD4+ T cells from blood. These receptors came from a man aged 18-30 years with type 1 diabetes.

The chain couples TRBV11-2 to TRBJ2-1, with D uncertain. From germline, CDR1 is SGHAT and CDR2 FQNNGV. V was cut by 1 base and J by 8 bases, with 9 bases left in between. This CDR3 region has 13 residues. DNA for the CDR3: TGTGCCAGCAGCTTAGGTTACGACTATGAGCAGTTCTTC. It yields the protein CASSLGYDYEQFF.

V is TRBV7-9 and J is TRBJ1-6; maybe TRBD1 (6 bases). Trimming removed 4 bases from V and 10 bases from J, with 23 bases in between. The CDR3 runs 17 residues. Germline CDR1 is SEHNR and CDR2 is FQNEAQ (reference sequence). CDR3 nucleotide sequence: TGTGCCAGCAGCTCACCCCCGGGGACCGACAGGAGGTCACCCCTCCACTTT. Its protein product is CASSSPPGTDRRSPLHF.

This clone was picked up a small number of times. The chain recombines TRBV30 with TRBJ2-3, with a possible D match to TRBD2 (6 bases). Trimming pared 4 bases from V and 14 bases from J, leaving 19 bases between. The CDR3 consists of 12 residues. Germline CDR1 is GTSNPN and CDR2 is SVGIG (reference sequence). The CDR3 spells CAWTRWAGSRYF. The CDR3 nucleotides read TGTGCCTGGACCCGCTGGGCGGGGTCTCGGTATTTT.

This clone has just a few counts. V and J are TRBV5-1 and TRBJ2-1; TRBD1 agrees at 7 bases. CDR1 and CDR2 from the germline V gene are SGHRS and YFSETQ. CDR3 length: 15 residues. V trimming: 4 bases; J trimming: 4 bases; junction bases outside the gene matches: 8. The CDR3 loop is CASSGGQLGYNEQFF. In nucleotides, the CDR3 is TGCGCCAGCAGCGGGGGACAGCTAGGATACAATGAGCAGTTCTTC.

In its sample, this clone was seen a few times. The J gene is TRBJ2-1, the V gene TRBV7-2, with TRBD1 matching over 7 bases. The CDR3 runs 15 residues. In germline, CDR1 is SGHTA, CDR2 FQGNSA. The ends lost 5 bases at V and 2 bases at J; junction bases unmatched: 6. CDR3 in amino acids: CASSPRDRAYNEQFF. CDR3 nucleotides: TGTGCCAGCAGCCCCCGCGACAGGGCCTACAATGAGCAGTTCTTC.

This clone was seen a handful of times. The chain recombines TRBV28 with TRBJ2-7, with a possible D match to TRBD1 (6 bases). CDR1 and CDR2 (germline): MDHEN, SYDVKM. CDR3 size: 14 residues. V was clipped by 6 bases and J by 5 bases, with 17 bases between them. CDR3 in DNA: TGTGCCAGCAGCTCACAGGGAACACGCCACGAGCAGTACTTC. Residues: CASSSQGTRHEQYF.